This T cell receptor (beta chain) was profiled in a study of cytomegalovirus exposure and HLA in healthy donors. Study background: Early released data had tens of millions of unique TCRs, all coming from HLA-typed donors.

Findings and caveats of the study: Among TCR beta chains, those listed as cytomegalovirus-associated numbered 164. For TCR beta chains, V- and J-gene trimming was later linked to a missense DCLRE1C variant.

Germline assignment: CDR1 SGHNT and CDR2 YYREEE (reference sequence). Trimming took 4 bases from V and 4 from J, leaving 20 bases between them. The CDR3 extends over 16 amino acids. As to this clone: Its target is not known.

PCR was performed using 60 Vbeta and 13 Jbeta primers. Here immunoSEQ multiplex PCR was the method, and the copy in TCRdb shows in-frame clones only, minus some. The sample lists 120,000 or so clones; about 90% were seen once. The gene calls are TRBV5-4 and TRBJ2-5; D might be TRBD1 (5 bases). This TCR was recovered from a man aged 40-55 years in good health and CMV-seronegative. Sequencing input: PBMCs. CDR3 sequence reads: CASSPGQGVFGETQYF. The CDR3 region has the DNA TGTGCCAGCAGCCCTGGCCAGGGTGTGTTTGGAGAGACCCAGTACTTC.